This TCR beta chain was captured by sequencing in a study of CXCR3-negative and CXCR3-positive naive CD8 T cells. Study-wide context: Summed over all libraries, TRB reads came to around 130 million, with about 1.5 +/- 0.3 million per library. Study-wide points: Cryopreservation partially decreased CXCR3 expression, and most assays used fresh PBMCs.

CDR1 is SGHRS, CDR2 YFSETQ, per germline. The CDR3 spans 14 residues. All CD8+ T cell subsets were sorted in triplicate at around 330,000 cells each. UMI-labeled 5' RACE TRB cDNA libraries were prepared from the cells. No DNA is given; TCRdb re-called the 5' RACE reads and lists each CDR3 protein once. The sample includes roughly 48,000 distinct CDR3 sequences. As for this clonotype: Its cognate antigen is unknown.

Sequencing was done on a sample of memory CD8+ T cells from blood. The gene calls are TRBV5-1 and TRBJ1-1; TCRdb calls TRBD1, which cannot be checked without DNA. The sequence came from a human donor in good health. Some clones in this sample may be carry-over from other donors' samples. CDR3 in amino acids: CASSWGQENTEAFF.